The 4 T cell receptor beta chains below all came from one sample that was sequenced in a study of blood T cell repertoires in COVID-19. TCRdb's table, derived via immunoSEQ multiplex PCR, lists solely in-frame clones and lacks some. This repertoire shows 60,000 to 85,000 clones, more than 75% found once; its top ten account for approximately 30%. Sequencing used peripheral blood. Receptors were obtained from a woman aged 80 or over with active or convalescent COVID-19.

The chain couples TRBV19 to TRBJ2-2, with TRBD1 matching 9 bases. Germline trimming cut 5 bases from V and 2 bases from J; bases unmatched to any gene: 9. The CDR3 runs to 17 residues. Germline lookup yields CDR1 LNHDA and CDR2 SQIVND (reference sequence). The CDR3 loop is CASSGDREGKNTGELFF. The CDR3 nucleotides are TGTGCCAGTAGTGGGGACAGGGAGGGAAAAAACACCGGGGAGCTGTTTTTT.

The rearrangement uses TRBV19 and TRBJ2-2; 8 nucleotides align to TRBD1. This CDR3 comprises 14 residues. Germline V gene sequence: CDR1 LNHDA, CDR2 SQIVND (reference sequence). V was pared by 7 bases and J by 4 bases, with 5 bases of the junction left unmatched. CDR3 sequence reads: CASNDRGGTGELFF. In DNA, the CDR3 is TGTGCCAGTAATGACAGGGGAGGCACCGGGGAGCTGTTTTTT.

In DNA, the CDR3 is TGTGCCAGCAGCTTACGAAAGCGGGGGTACTCCTACAATGAGCAGTTCTTC. Residues: CASSLRKRGYSYNEQFF. This chain connects TRBV11-3 to TRBJ2-1; 8 nucleotides match TRBD2. CDR1 is SGHNT and CDR2 is YENEEA in the germline V gene. The length of the CDR3 is 17 residues. The trim removed 2 bases at V and 0 bases at J, leaving 6 bases unmatched.

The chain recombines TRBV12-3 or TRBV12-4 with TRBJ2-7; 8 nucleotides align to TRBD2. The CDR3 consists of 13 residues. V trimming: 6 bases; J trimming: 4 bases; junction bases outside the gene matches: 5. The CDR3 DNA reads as TGTGCCAGCAGCCCCGGGGGGGCATACGAGCAGTACTTC. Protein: CASSPGGAYEQYF.